The TCR beta chain described here comes from a study of cytomegalovirus exposure and HLA in healthy donors. The study's findings and limits: Within a later analysis, the majority of CMV-associated TCR beta chains appeared HLA-restricted.

Researchers ran the PCR with 60 Vbeta and 13 Jbeta primers. Only in-frame clones appear in the TCRdb table, and some are missing; sequencing was by immunoSEQ multiplex PCR. The sample lists about 130,000 clones, about 79% occurring once. This CDR3 region has 17 residues. Trimming took 4 bases from V and 4 from J; bases not matched to a gene: 12. Per germline, CDR1 SGHRS and CDR2 YFSETQ. In the case of this clone: Its antigen is still unknown.

These donors counted as nominally healthy when sampled, but unrecorded immune exposures were likely. This sequence originates from a woman between 50 and 59 years old in good health and CMV-seronegative. Sequencing input: PBMCs. The J gene is TRBJ2-2, the V gene TRBV5-1; 8 nucleotides align to TRBD2. CDR3 region: CASSPLLPSGSTGELFF. The CDR3 nucleotides read TGCGCCAGCAGCCCTCTGTTGCCGAGCGGGAGCACCGGGGAGCTGTTTTTT.